What follows is one TCR beta chain and its context. Antigen specificity is unknown. This sample is drawn from a study of cytomegalovirus exposure and HLA in healthy donors. In germline, CDR1 is ENHRY, CDR2 SYGVKD. V lost 5 bases and J 6 bases, leaving 19 bases between the germline ends. The CDR3 covers 15 residues. Primers for the PCR totalled 60 Vbeta and 13 Jbeta. Libraries were prepared by immunoSEQ multiplex PCR; TCRdb keeps only in-frame clonotypes and omits some of them. The table includes about 98,000 clones, about 80% detected once. Study results and limitations: Confirmation in vitro established that a few CMV-associated chains were specific for CMV antigens. Common viral pathogens (according to a later analysis) appeared linked to several of the most significant clusters. The HLA-A and HLA-B alleles of most subjects were reportedly predicted accurately from TCR beta sequences. As was reported, the classifier diagnosed cytomegalovirus status with high specificity and sensitivity.

This clonotype was sampled from a female donor in good health and CMV-seropositive. This chain connects TRBV10-3 to TRBJ1-2, with a weak D call TRBD1 (6 bases). Material for sequencing was PBMCs. CDR3 sequence reads: CAISQGRASGNGYTF. The CDR3 nucleotides are TGTGCCATCAGTCAGGGGAGGGCATCTGGGAATGGCTACACCTTC.